This is a list of T cell receptor beta chains from one sample in a study of blood T cells in healthy people across ages. TCRdb reanalysed the 5' RACE reads using MiXCR and keeps one entry per CDR3 protein. The table lists around 750,000 distinct CDR3 sequences, 50% to 65% of them singletons. Sequenced material: blood. The receptors derive from a man older than 75 in good health. Both conserved end residues are part of each CDR3. Each record gives: clone size, V gene, D gene, J gene, CDR3 DNA, CDR3 protein. A D gene is named only where the DNA matches it firmly. Part of the rows lack a size; the others show once, few, many or a class for expanded clones.

abundance: NA
v_gene: TRBV20-1
d_gene: TRBD2
j_gene: TRBJ2-5
CDR3nt: TGCAGTGCTAGGGGACTAGCGGAGTGGGGAAAGGAGACCCAGTACTTC
CDR3aa: CSARGLAEWGKETQYF

abundance: NA
v_gene: TRBV20-1
d_gene: TRBD2
j_gene: TRBJ2-1
CDR3nt: TGCAGTGCCCACCCGGGGACTAGTCTCTATGAGCAGTTCTTC
CDR3aa: CSAHPGTSLYEQFF

abundance: NA
v_gene: TRBV14
d_gene: NA
j_gene: TRBJ2-5
CDR3nt: TGTGCCAGCAGCCAAGATTCCAGCAGCGGTGGGAGTCGGACCCAGTACTTC
CDR3aa: CASSQDSSSGGSRTQYF

abundance: NA
v_gene: TRBV20-1
d_gene: NA
j_gene: TRBJ1-1
CDR3nt: TGCAGTGCTAGAGCACCGGGCGGGGGCACTGAAGCTTTCTTT
CDR3aa: CSARAPGGGTEAFF

abundance: NA
v_gene: TRBV11-2
d_gene: NA
j_gene: TRBJ1-1
CDR3nt: TGTGCCACGAAACCCACCGGGGGCACTGAAGCTTTCTTT
CDR3aa: CATKPTGGTEAFF

abundance: NA
v_gene: TRBV20-1
d_gene: TRBD2
j_gene: TRBJ2-7
CDR3nt: TGCAGTGCTAGAAATGGGGGGAGGGACCACGAGCAGTACTTC
CDR3aa: CSARNGGRDHEQYF

abundance: NA
v_gene: TRBV2
d_gene: TRBD2
j_gene: TRBJ2-2
CDR3nt: TGTGCCAGCAGTCGGACTAGCGGGAGTCCCGGGGAGCTGTTTTTT
CDR3aa: CASSRTSGSPGELFF

abundance: NA
v_gene: TRBV5-1
d_gene: NA
j_gene: TRBJ1-2
CDR3nt: TGCGCCAGCAGCTTGGCTGGGGAGAACTATGGCTACACCTTC
CDR3aa: CASSLAGENYGYTF

abundance: NA
v_gene: TRBV12-3/TRBV12-4
d_gene: NA
j_gene: TRBJ1-2
CDR3nt: TGTGCCAGCAGTTTACAGGATAACTATGGCTACACCTTC
CDR3aa: CASSLQDNYGYTF

abundance: NA
v_gene: TRBV6-5
d_gene: TRBD1
j_gene: TRBJ1-4
CDR3nt: TGTGCCAGCAGTTCCCGGGACAGGGGTGAAAAACTGTTTTTT
CDR3aa: CASSSRDRGEKLFF

abundance: NA
v_gene: TRBV5-1
d_gene: TRBD1
j_gene: TRBJ2-7
CDR3nt: TGCGCCAGCAGCACTCGGACAGGGGGCAATGAGCAGTACTTC
CDR3aa: CASSTRTGGNEQYF

abundance: few
v_gene: TRBV11-2
d_gene: NA
j_gene: TRBJ2-1
CDR3nt: TGTGCCAGCAGCGCCGGGATCAGGGGAGATGAGCAGTTCTTC
CDR3aa: CASSAGIRGDEQFF

abundance: NA
v_gene: TRBV6-5
d_gene: NA
j_gene: TRBJ2-2
CDR3nt: TGTGCCAGCAGTCGACAGGCCACGACCGGGGAGCTGTTTTTT
CDR3aa: CASSRQATTGELFF

abundance: NA
v_gene: TRBV5-1
d_gene: NA
j_gene: TRBJ2-1
CDR3nt: TGCGCCAGCAGCCCGACGATGGCCTACAATGAGCAGTTCTTC
CDR3aa: CASSPTMAYNEQFF

abundance: NA
v_gene: TRBV20-1
d_gene: NA
j_gene: TRBJ2-7
CDR3nt: TGCAGTGTCGTCGAGGGGGGGAGTTGGTCCTACGAGCAGTACTTC
CDR3aa: CSVVEGGSWSYEQYF

abundance: NA
v_gene: TRBV20-1
d_gene: NA
j_gene: TRBJ2-6
CDR3nt: TGCAGTGCTAGAGAGGGCTCTGGGGCCAACGCCCTGACTTTC
CDR3aa: CSAREGSGANALTF

abundance: NA
v_gene: TRBV6-1
d_gene: NA
j_gene: TRBJ2-7
CDR3nt: TGTGCCAGCAGTTTGGGGTTAGGGGAGTACTTC
CDR3aa: CASSLGLGEYF

abundance: few
v_gene: TRBV15
d_gene: NA
j_gene: TRBJ2-7
CDR3nt: TGTGCCACCAGCAAGAGGCAAGCGCTCGGCTACGAGCAGTACTTC
CDR3aa: CATSKRQALGYEQYF

abundance: few
v_gene: TRBV6-5
d_gene: TRBD1
j_gene: TRBJ2-7
CDR3nt: TGTGCCACCGACTCAAGGGGGCTAGGGTCCTACGAGCAGTACTTC
CDR3aa: CATDSRGLGSYEQYF

abundance: NA
v_gene: TRBV3-1
d_gene: NA
j_gene: TRBJ1-6
CDR3nt: TGTGCCAGCAGCCAAGATCAGGGGACGGATTCACCCCTCCACTTT
CDR3aa: CASSQDQGTDSPLHF

abundance: NA
v_gene: TRBV27
d_gene: NA
j_gene: TRBJ2-7
CDR3nt: TGTGCCAGCAGTTTAGTCGGGGCGGCCACCTACGAGCAGTACTTC
CDR3aa: CASSLVGAATYEQYF

abundance: NA
v_gene: TRBV20-1
d_gene: TRBD2
j_gene: TRBJ2-1
CDR3nt: TGCAGTGCTTCCGGGACTAGCGGGATTTATGGGTACAATGAGCAGTTCTTC
CDR3aa: CSASGTSGIYGYNEQFF

abundance: NA
v_gene: TRBV27
d_gene: NA
j_gene: TRBJ2-7
CDR3nt: TGTGCCAGCAGTTTCTGGAGTGGCGAGCAGTACTTC
CDR3aa: CASSFWSGEQYF

abundance: NA
v_gene: TRBV24-1
d_gene: TRBD2
j_gene: TRBJ2-1
CDR3nt: TGTGCCACCAGCGCAACGGCTAGCGGTTCCTACAATGAGCAGTTCTTC
CDR3aa: CATSATASGSYNEQFF

abundance: NA
v_gene: TRBV7-2
d_gene: NA
j_gene: TRBJ2-7
CDR3nt: TGTGCCAGCAGCTTTCAGTTCCCCGTCTACGAGCAGTACTTC
CDR3aa: CASSFQFPVYEQYF

abundance: few
v_gene: TRBV14
d_gene: NA
j_gene: TRBJ2-1
CDR3nt: TGTGCCAGCAGCCAAGGACTACCCCGATACGAGCAGTTCTTC
CDR3aa: CASSQGLPRYEQFF

abundance: NA
v_gene: TRBV9
d_gene: NA
j_gene: TRBJ1-1
CDR3nt: TGTGCCAGCAGCGTGACAGGTTCTGGTGAAGCTTTCTTT
CDR3aa: CASSVTGSGEAFF

abundance: NA
v_gene: TRBV11-2
d_gene: NA
j_gene: TRBJ2-7
CDR3nt: TGTGCCAGCAGCTACGACAACTACGAGCAGTACTTC
CDR3aa: CASSYDNYEQYF